This T cell receptor beta chain was observed in a study of lymphopenia after photon versus proton radiotherapy. V lost 5 bases and J 2 bases, leaving 9 bases between the germline ends. The CDR3 runs 14 residues. Germline loops: CDR1 KGHSH, CDR2 LQKENI. This clone has only one observation. The antigen is unknown. Study outcomes and limitations: Oligoclonal CD8+ Temra expansion after nadir drove photon patients' diversity drop. A bigger post-nadir fall in TCR diversity correlated inversely with survival time in deceased patients.

Here immunoSEQ multiplex PCR was the method, and the copy in TCRdb shows in-frame clones only, minus some. The data show some 44,000 clones, around four fifths seen once. The sequences come from peripheral blood, collected from a patient treated with proton-based radiotherapy. This clonotype originated in a woman in her seventies with pancreatic cancer. The chain employs TRBV18 and TRBJ2-2; no reliable D call. CDR3 DNA: TGTGCCAGCTCAAGCCGCGGTAACACCGGGGAGCTGTTTTTT. Protein: CASSSRGNTGELFF.